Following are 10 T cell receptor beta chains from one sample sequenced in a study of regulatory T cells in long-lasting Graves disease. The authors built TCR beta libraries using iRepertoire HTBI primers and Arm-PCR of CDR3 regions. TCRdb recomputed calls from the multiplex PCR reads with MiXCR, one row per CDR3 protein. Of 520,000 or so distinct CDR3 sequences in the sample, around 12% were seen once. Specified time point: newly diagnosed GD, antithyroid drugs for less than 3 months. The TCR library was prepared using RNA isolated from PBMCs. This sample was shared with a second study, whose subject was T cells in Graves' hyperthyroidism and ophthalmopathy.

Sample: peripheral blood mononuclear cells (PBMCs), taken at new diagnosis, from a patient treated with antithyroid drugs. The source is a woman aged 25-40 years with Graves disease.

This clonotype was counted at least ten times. The CDR3 is CASRRQGMDEKLFF. The CDR3 coding sequence is TGTGCCAGCAGACGACAGGGGATGGATGAAAAACTGTTTTTT. V and J are TRBV2 and TRBJ1-4; 8 bases agree with TRBD1. The CDR3 covers 14 residues. Germline V CDR1 and CDR2: SNHLY, FYNNEI. V shed 6 bases, J shed 6 bases, and the junction held 6 bases outside the gene matches.

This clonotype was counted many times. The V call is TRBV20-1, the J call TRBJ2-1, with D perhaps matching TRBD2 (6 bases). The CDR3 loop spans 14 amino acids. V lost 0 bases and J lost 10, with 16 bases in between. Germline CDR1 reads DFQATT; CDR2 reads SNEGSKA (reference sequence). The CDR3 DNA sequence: TGCAGTGCTAGAGATGTGGCGGCGGGGTTGGAGCAGTTCTTC. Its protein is CSARDVAAGLEQFF.

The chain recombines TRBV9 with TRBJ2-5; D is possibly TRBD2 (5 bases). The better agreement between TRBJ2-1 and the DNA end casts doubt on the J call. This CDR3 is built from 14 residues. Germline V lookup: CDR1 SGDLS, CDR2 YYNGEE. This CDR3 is CASSVNGERNEQFF. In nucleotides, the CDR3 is TGTGCCAGCAGCGTAAACGGGGAGCGGAATGAGCAGTTCTTC.

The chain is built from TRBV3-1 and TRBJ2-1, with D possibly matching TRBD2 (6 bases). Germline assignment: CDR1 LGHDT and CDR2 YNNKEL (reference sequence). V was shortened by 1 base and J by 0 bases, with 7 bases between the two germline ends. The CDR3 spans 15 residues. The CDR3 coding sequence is TGTGCCAGCAGCCAAGTCGGGAGCTCCTACAATGAGCAGTTCTTC. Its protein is CASSQVGSSYNEQFF.

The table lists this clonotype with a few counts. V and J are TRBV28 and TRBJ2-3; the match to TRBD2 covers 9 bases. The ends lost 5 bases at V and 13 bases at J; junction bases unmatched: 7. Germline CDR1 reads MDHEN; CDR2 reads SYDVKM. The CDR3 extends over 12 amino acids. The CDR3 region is CASSTVAGVKYF. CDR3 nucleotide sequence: TGTGCCAGCAGTACAGTAGCGGGAGTGAAGTATTTT.

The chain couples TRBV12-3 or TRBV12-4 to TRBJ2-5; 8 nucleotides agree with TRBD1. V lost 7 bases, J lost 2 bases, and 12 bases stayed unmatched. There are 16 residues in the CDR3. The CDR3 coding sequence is TGTGCCAGCATACCAGGGGGCCGCGCGTCACAAGAGACCCAGTACTTC. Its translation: CASIPGGRASQETQYF.

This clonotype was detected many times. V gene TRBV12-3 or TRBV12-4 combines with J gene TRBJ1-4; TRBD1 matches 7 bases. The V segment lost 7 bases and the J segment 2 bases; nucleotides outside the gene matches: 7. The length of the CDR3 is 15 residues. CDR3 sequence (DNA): TGTGCCAGCACTTTTTCCAGGGGGACTAATGAAAAACTGTTTTTT. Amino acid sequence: CASTFSRGTNEKLFF.

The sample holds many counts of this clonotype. The CDR3 DNA sequence: TGTGCCAGCAGCAGACGGGACTTCACAGATACGCAGTATTTT. Protein: CASSRRDFTDTQYF. V and J are TRBV5-5 and TRBJ2-3, with D maybe TRBD2 (6 bases). This CDR3 is 14 amino acids long. Germline CDR1 SGHKS, CDR2 YYEKEE (reference sequence). V lost 4 bases, J lost 2 bases, and 11 bases lay in between.

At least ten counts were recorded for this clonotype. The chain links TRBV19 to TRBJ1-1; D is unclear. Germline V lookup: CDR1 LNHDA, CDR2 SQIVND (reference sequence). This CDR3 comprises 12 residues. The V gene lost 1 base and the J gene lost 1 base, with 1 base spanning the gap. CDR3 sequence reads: CASSIGNTEAFF. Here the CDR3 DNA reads TGTGCCAGTAGTATAGGGAACACTGAAGCTTTCTTT.

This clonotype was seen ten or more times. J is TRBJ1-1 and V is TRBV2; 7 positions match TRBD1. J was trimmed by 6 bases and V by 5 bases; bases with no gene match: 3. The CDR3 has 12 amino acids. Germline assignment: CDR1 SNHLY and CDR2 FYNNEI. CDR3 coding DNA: TGTGCCAGCAGTCAGACAGGGCCTGAAGCTTTCTTT. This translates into CASSQTGPEAFF.